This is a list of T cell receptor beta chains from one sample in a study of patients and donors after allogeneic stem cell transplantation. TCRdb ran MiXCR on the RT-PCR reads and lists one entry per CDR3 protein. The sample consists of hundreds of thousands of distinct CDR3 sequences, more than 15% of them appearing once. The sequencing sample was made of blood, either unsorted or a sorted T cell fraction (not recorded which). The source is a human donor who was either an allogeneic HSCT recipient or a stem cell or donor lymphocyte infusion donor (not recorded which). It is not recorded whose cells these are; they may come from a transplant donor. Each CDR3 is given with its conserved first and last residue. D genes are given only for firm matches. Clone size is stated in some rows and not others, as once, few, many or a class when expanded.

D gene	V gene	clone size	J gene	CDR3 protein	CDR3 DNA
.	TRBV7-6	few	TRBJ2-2	CASSLIPGSYTGELFF	TGTGCCAGCAGCTTAATACCAGGGAGTTACACCGGGGAGCTGTTTTTT
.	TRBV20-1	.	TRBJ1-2	CSAPVGRPGSYTF	TGCAGTGCCCCTGTGGGACGGCCTGGAAGCTACACCTTC
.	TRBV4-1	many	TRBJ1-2	CASSQLATGLANYGYTF	TGCGCCAGCAGCCAGTTAGCCACAGGGCTAGCTAACTATGGCTACACCTTC
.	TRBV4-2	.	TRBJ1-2	CASSQDSSRANGYTF	TGTGCCAGCAGCCAAGACTCGAGCAGGGCGAATGGCTACACCTTC
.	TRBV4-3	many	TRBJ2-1	CASSKTQGEQFF	TGCGCCAGCAGTAAAACCCAGGGTGAGCAGTTCTTC
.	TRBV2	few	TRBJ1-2	CASSEGGINYGYTF	TGTGCCAGCAGTGAAGGGGGGATTAACTATGGCTACACCTTC
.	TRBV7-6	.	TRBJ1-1	CASSLARYTEAFF	TGTGCCAGCAGCTTAGCCCGATACACTGAAGCTTTCTTT
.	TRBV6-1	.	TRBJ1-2	CASRPNRDSFDGYTF	TGTGCCAGCAGGCCTAACAGGGACTCTTTCGATGGCTACACCTTC
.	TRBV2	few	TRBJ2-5	CASSEQGEETQYF	TGTGCCAGCAGTGAGCAGGGAGAAGAGACCCAGTACTTC
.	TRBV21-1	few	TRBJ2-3	CASSKKDYNSTDTQYF	TGTGCCAGCAGCAAAAAGGACTACAATAGCACAGATACGCAGTATTTT
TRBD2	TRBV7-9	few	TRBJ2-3	CASSPSTRGGTDTQYF	TGTGCCAGCAGCCCCTCCACCCGGGGGGGCACAGATACGCAGTATTTT
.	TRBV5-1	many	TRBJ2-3	CASSPLAGTDTQYF	TGCGCCAGCAGCCCACTTGCGGGGACAGATACGCAGTATTTT
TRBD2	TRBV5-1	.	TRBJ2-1	CASSFLAGGPREQFF	TGCGCCAGCAGCTTCTTAGCGGGAGGGCCACGTGAGCAGTTCTTC
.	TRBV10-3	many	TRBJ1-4	CAIGEDPKLFF	TGTGCCATCGGAGAGGACCCAAAACTGTTTTTT
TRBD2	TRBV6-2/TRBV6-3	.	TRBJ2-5	CASSFDSGGARETQYF	TGTGCCAGCAGTTTTGATAGCGGGGGCGCAAGGGAGACCCAGTACTTC
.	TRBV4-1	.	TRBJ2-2	CASSQVGASRTGELFF	TGCGCCAGCAGCCAAGTAGGGGCTAGCAGGACCGGGGAGCTGTTTTTT
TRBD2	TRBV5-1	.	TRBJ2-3	CASSPGTSGGADTQYF	TGCGCCAGCAGCCCCGGGACTAGCGGGGGGGCAGATACGCAGTATTTT
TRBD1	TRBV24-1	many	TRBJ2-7	CATSEGTGLNYEQYF	TGTGCCACCAGTGAGGGGACAGGGCTAAACTACGAGCAGTACTTC
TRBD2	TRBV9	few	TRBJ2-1	CASSLTSGANNEQFF	TGTGCCAGCAGCCTTACTAGCGGAGCTAACAATGAGCAGTTCTTC
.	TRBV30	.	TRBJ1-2	CAWSDVKNGYTF	TGTGCCTGGAGTGATGTTAAGAATGGCTACACCTTC
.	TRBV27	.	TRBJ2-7	CASSPYYPPGGQNDEQYF	TGTGCCAGCAGTCCCTACTATCCTCCTGGGGGGCAAAACGACGAGCAGTACTTC
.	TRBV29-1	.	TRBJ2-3	CSVGATGFTDTKYF	TGCAGCGTTGGGGCCACAGGGTTCACAGATACGAAGTATTTT
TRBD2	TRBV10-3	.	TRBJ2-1	CAISGSGGARIYNEQFF	TGTGCCATCAGTGGTAGCGGGGGGGCCCGAATCTACAATGAGCAGTTCTTC
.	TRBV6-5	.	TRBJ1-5	CASSYGGDGSNQPQHF	TGTGCCAGCAGTTATGGGGGTGATGGAAGCAATCAGCCCCAGCATTTT
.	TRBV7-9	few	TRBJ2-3	CASSLARKLTDTQYF	TGTGCCAGCAGCTTAGCCCGGAAACTCACAGATACGCAGTATTTT
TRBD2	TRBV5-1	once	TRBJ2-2	CASSVGLAGAPGELFF	TGCGCCAGCAGCGTGGGACTAGCGGGAGCCCCCGGGGAGCTGTTTTTT
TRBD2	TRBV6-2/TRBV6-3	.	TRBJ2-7	CASSYSAAGEYEQYF	TGTGCCAGCAGTTACTCGGCGGCGGGGGAGTACGAGCAGTACTTC
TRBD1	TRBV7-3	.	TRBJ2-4	CASSFGGQGAAKNIQYF	TGTGCCAGCAGCTTTGGGGGACAGGGGGCGGCCAAAAACATTCAGTACTTC
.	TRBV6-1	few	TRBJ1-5	CASKTRGRLNQPQHF	TGTGCCAGCAAAACTCGTGGACGGCTCAATCAGCCCCAGCATTTT
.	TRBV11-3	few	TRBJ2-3	CASSLAKGSTSTDTQYF	TGTGCCAGCAGCTTAGCGAAGGGCAGCACCAGCACAGATACGCAGTATTTT
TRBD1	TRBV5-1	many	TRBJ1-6	CASKMTGNDNSPLHF	TGCGCCAGCAAGATGACAGGGAATGATAATTCACCCCTCCACTTT
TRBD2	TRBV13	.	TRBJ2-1	CASSLGLAGGPDYNEQFF	TGTGCCAGCAGCTTAGGACTAGCGGGAGGGCCCGACTACAATGAGCAGTTCTTC
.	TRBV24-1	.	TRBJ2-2	CASDEGTILNTGELFF	TGTGCCTCCGATGAAGGTACCATACTGAACACCGGGGAGCTGTTTTTT
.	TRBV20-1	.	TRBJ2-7	CSGLGGVTYEQYF	TGCAGTGGGCTAGGCGGGGTAACCTACGAGCAGTACTTC
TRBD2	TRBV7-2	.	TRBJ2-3	CASSLSGPIGGTQYF	TGTGCCAGCAGCTTGAGTGGCCCCATCGGGGGGACGCAGTATTTT
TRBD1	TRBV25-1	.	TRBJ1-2	CASSPWDSYGYTF	TGTGCCAGCAGTCCCTGGGACAGCTATGGCTACACCTTC
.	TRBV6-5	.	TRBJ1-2	CASSYSRSSGYGYTF	TGTGCCAGCAGTTACTCGAGGTCCAGTGGGTATGGCTACACCTTC
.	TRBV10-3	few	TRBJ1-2	CAIRYKSQWDYLDGYTF	TGTGCCATCCGGTATAAGTCCCAATGGGACTATCTGGATGGCTACACCTTC
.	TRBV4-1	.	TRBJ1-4	CASSQAQSGILSEKLFF	TGCGCCAGCAGCCAAGCCCAATCAGGGATCTTGAGTGAAAAACTGTTTTTT
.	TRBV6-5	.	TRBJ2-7	CASSYSSGVEQYF	TGTGCCAGCAGTTACTCCTCAGGGGTCGAGCAGTACTTC
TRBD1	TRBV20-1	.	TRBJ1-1	CSASDYRGKAFF	TGCAGTGCTAGTGACTACAGGGGAAAAGCTTTCTTT
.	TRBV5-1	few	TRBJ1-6	CASSLVVNESPLHF	TGCGCCAGCAGCTTGGTCGTCAACGAATCACCCCTCCACTTT
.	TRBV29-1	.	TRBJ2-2	CSVGSGTLNTGELFF	TGCAGCGTTGGCTCAGGGACTCTGAACACCGGGGAGCTGTTTTTT
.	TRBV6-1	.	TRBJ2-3	CASSERWGGLATQYF	TGTGCCAGCAGTGAACGATGGGGGGGCCTCGCTACGCAGTATTTT
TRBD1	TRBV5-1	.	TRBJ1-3	CASSNRGRDTIYF	TGCGCCAGCAGCAACAGGGGTCGGGACACCATATATTTT
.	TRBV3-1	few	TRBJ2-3	CASSQVEEDTQYF	TGTGCCAGCAGCCAAGTTGAGGAAGATACGCAGTATTTT
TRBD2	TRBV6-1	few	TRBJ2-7	CASTGRDEQYF	TGTGCCAGCACTGGGAGGGACGAGCAGTACTTC
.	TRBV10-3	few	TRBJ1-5	CAISTPGQPQHF	TGTGCCATCAGCACCCCCGGTCAGCCCCAGCATTTT